This passage covers 3 T cell receptor beta chains from one sample sequenced in a study of blood T cell repertoires in COVID-19. Here immunoSEQ multiplex PCR was the method, and the copy in TCRdb shows in-frame clones only, minus some. Of 450,000 or so clones in the sample, roughly 91% are singletons; the top ten hold about 0.6%. Sequencing was performed on PBMCs or T cells enriched from blood (not recorded which). These receptors were taken from a man younger than 35 who had recovered from COVID-19.

The chain joins TRBV28 to TRBJ1-5; D remains ambiguous. This CDR3 spans 12 amino acids. V lost 5 bases to trimming and J lost 5 bases, with 7 bases between them. CDR1 is MDHEN and CDR2 is SYDVKM in the germline V gene. The CDR3 spells CASSGGYQPQHF. The CDR3 DNA reads TGTGCCAGCAGTGGAGGGTATCAGCCCCAGCATTTT.

The chain couples TRBV24-1 to TRBJ1-1; D perhaps matches TRBD1 (5 bases). CDR3 length: 11 residues. Trimming pared 6 bases from V and 7 bases from J, leaving 8 bases between. The V gene's germline CDR1 is KGHDR and CDR2 SFDVKD. CDR3 sequence (DNA): TGTGCCACCAGTAGACAGATTGAAGCTTTCTTT. Translating it yields CATSRQIEAFF.

The chain joins TRBV19 to TRBJ1-1, with TRBD1 identical over 12 bases. Germline CDR1 LNHDA, CDR2 SQIVND (reference sequence). The length of the CDR3 is 18 residues. V lost 4 bases, J lost 3 bases, and 12 bases stayed unmatched. The CDR3 DNA follows: TGTGCCAGTAGTACTACGGGGACAGGGGGCGGTTGGGACACTGAAGCTTTCTTT. Encoded protein: CASSTTGTGGGWDTEAFF.